This T cell receptor beta chain was observed in a study of shared clonotypes between healthy human individuals. General study findings and limits: With few donors, the genetic and exposure-history diversity represented was limited. The generation probabilities recorded for non-shared clonotypes fell below those of clonotypes shared by all four donors.

This clone was detected once. The antigen remains undetermined. The assay was carried out at the deep level. In the original workflow: Sequence data from immunoSEQ were junction-only and lacked quality scores; consequently, filtering differed. Clones were sequenced by immunoSEQ multiplex PCR, and TCRdb holds only the in-frame ones, with some missing. For V, J and clone size, that table is used; D and trimming come from the DNA. The data contain over 1.5 million clones, roughly 98% of them singletons. Trimming cost V 4 bases and J 4 bases; bases outside gene matches: 11. Germline-derived CDR1 and CDR2 are SGHKS and YYEKEE (reference sequence). This CDR3 contains 15 residues.

This chain links TRBV5-5 with TRBJ2-7, with 7 bases identical to TRBD1. The clonotype was recovered from a man under 40 in good health. Sample: naive CD4+ T cells sorted from blood. Subset reported: CD45RA+ positively selected. The CDR3 coding sequence is TGTGCCAGCAGCAGAACGACAGGGAGACAATACGAGCAGTACTTC. Residues: CASSRTTGRQYEQYF.